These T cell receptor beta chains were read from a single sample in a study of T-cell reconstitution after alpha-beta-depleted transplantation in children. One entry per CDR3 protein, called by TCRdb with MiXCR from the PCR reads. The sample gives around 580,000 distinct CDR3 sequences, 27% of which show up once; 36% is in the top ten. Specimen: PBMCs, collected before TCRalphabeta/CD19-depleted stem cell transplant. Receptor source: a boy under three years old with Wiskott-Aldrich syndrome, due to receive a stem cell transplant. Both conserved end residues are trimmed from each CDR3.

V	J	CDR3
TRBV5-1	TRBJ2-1	ASSLLDLYNEQF
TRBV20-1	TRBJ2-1	SARKGTSGRKYYNEQF
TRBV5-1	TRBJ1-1	ASNRQDFMNTEAF
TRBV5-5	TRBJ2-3	ASSFEGGRADTQY
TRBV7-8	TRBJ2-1	ASSIYLTGYNEQF
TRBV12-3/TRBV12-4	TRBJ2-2	ASTLGSRGPGELF
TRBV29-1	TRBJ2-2	SVNQGTGELF
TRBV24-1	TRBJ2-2	ATSDLAGDRGNTGELF
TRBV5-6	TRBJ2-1	ASSFPAGRYNEQF
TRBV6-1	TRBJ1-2	ASQNREMAYGYT
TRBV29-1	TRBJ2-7	SATGIEQY
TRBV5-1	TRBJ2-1	ASSLIAGATHNEQF
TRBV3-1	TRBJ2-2	ASSQNREGELF
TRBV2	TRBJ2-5	ASSGSYQETQY
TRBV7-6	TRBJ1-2	ASSPRDLQAGYT
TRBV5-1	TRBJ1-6	ASSSGTGWWTLH
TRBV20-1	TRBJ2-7	SASLTAYEQY
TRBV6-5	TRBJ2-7	ASSSPWRGNSYEQY
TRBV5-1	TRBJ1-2	ASSSVSSSYGYT
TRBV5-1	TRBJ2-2	ASTGVIAGAPGELF
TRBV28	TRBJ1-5	ASSGFRNQPQH
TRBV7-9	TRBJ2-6	ASQMGARDSGANVLT
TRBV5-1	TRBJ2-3	ASSSKTSTDTQY
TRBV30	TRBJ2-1	AWSVKSYWEQF
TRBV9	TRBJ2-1	ASSKRLAVSYNEQF
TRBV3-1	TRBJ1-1	ASSLRTGGSAEAF
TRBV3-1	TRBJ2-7	ASGRGDSYEQY
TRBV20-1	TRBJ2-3	TAIGSADTQY
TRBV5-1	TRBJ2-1	ASSVTGLDEQF
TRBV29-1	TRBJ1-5	SVVLGRDQPQH
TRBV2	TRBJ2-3	ASSEVTDTQY
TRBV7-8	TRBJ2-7	ASSVLAGGPSRHEQY
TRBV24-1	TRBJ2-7	ATSDLGPTYEQY
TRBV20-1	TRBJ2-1	SAMDPGVYNEHF
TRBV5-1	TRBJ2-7	ASSLWGGDNEQY
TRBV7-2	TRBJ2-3	ASTRAGLRQY
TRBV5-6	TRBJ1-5	ASSSVTADQPQH
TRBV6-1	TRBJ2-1	ASSEALGLTYNEQF
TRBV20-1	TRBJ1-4	SARIATNEKLF
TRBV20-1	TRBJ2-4	SAEGDRAQPKNIQY
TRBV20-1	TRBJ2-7	SARVGIPYEQY